This T cell receptor (beta chain) was observed in a study of cytomegalovirus exposure and HLA in healthy donors. Overall study: An analysis done earlier identified almost 120 million unique TCR beta sequences from approximately 170 million T cells.

CDR1 is MNHEY and CDR2 is SVGAGI in the germline V gene. The CDR3 extends over 15 amino acids. The V segment lost 5 bases and the J segment 1 base; nucleotides outside the gene matches: 6. The study ran its PCR with 60 Vbeta and 13 Jbeta primers. The method was immunoSEQ multiplex PCR; TCRdb's version includes in-frame clones alone and lacks a portion of them. This table holds some 150,000 clones, about 61% found once. The chain joins TRBV6-5 to TRBJ2-3, with TRBD2 matching 7 bases. The sequence derives from a woman aged 40 to 50 in good health and CMV-seronegative. Sequenced sample: PBMCs. CDR3 sequence reads: CASSPGRVGTDTQYF. CDR3 bases: TGTGCCAGCAGTCCGGGGAGGGTAGGCACAGATACGCAGTATTTT.